A single sample gave rise to the 30 T cell receptor beta chains below, sequenced in a study of CD8 T cells in ankylosing spondylitis. General study findings and limits: A motif of fewer than ten highly homologous TCR beta variants was seen as apparently characteristic of ankylosing spondylitis blood.

Their recognized antigens are unknown. TCRdb recomputed calls from the 5' RACE reads with MiXCR, one row per CDR3 protein. The table includes tens of thousands of distinct CDR3 sequences, more than 8.5% detected once. The sequenced sample was blood, either unsorted or a sorted T cell fraction (not recorded which). The receptor set was obtained from a male donor with ankylosing spondylitis.

There are many counts of this clonotype. V usage is TRBV7-2 and J usage is TRBJ1-2; TRBD1 aligns across 8 bases. This CDR3 region has 15 residues. V lost 4 bases to trimming and J lost 4 bases; unmatched junction nucleotides: 8. The germline CDR1 and CDR2 sequences are SGHTA and FQGNSA. CDR3 loop: CASSWRQGNGYGYTF. The CDR3 nucleotides are TGTGCCAGCAGCTGGAGACAGGGGAATGGCTATGGCTACACCTTC.

This clonotype has just a few counts. The chain uses TRBV24-1 and TRBJ1-5; possibly TRBD1 for D (5 bases). Germline V lookup: CDR1 KGHDR, CDR2 SFDVKD. V lost 3 bases to trimming and J lost 1 base, with 15 bases between them. CDR3 length: 17 residues. This CDR3 reads CATSDHRGGESNQPQHF. The CDR3 DNA is TGTGCCACCAGTGATCACCGCGGGGGGGAAAGCAATCAGCCCCAGCATTTT.

The table lists this clonotype with a few counts. The chain recombines TRBV24-1 with TRBJ1-5; 8 positions agree with TRBD1. With 6 bases clipped from V and 7 bases from J, the junction kept 7 bases outside the gene matches. Looked up from germline, CDR1 is KGHDR and CDR2 is SFDVKD. This CDR3 region has 14 residues. The CDR3 bases are TGTGCCACCAGTCCGACAGGGGCAAGCCAGCCCCAGCATTTT. Translation: CATSPTGASQPQHF.

The V gene is TRBV4-1, the J gene TRBJ1-5; maybe TRBD1 (6 bases). V shed 1 base and J shed 6 bases, with 13 bases lying between them. From germline, CDR1 is MGHRA and CDR2 YSYEKL. The CDR3 covers 15 residues. This CDR3 reads CASSQVGGLGQPQHF. In nucleotides, the CDR3 is TGCGCCAGCAGCCAAGTAGGGGGGCTCGGTCAGCCCCAGCATTTT.

In this sample, this clonotype turned up many times. CDR3 nucleotide sequence: TGTGCCAGCAGCCGACTAGCGGGAGACACCGGGGAGCTGTTTTTT. Translation: CASSRLAGDTGELFF. The V and J genes are TRBV4-2 and TRBJ2-2; 12 bases match TRBD2. The trim removed 4 bases at V and 3 bases at J, leaving 0 bases unmatched. CDR3 size: 15 residues. CDR1 and CDR2 from the germline V gene are LGHNA and YNFKEQ.

This clonotype has only a few counts. The gene calls are TRBV28 and TRBJ1-6, with TRBD1 matching 9 bases. The germline CDR1 and CDR2 sequences are MDHEN and SYDVKM. Trimming took 5 bases from V and 9 from J; bases not matched to a gene: 14. CDR3 size: 17 residues. CDR3 in amino acids: CASSPSPWGQGSSPLHF. As DNA, the CDR3 is TGTGCCAGCAGTCCTAGTCCCTGGGGACAGGGTAGTTCACCCCTCCACTTT.

The J gene is TRBJ1-6, the V gene TRBV6-4; D gene ambiguous. CDR3 size: 15 residues. Trimming removed 6 bases at V and 3 bases at J, with 12 bases between. Germline loops: CDR1 MRHNA, CDR2 SNTAGT. The DNA for the CDR3 is TGTGCCAGCAGGGCCTCAATTGACTATAATTCACCCCTCCACTTT. This gives the protein CASRASIDYNSPLHF.

The V gene is TRBV2, the J gene TRBJ1-1; 7 nucleotides line up with TRBD1. Germline trimming cut 9 bases from V and 6 bases from J; bases unmatched to any gene: 7. Germline values: CDR1 SNHLY, CDR2 FYNNEI. CDR3 length: 12 residues. The CDR3 loop reads CASNLGQPEAFF. CDR3 coding DNA: TGTGCCAGTAACCTGGGACAGCCTGAAGCTTTCTTT.

This clonotype was seen many times. CDR3 amino acids: CASSSGGAYEQYF. CDR3 nucleotides: TGTGCCAGCAGTTCTGGCGGGGCCTACGAGCAGTACTTC. The chain uses TRBV12-3 or TRBV12-4 and TRBJ2-7; tentative D call: TRBD2 (6 bases). V was trimmed by 4 bases and J by 2 bases, leaving 9 bases between them. The length of the CDR3 is 13 residues.

J is TRBJ2-1 and V is TRBV3-1; TRBD2 is a possible D gene (6 bases). V dropped 3 bases and J dropped 2 bases, with 14 bases sitting between them. CDR1 is LGHDT and CDR2 is YNNKEL in the germline V gene (reference sequence). The CDR3 loop spans 16 amino acids. This CDR3 is CASSQHLARPYNEQFF. In nucleotides, the CDR3 is TGTGCCAGCAGCCAGCACCTAGCGAGACCCTACAATGAGCAGTTCTTC.

This clonotype was seen at least ten times. The V gene is TRBV7-9, the J gene TRBJ2-7; D gene uncertain. V was pared by 2 bases and J by 5 bases, with 4 bases between. Germline lookup yields CDR1 SEHNR and CDR2 FQNEAQ (reference sequence). This CDR3 has 11 amino acids. Here the CDR3 DNA reads TGTGCCAGCAGCTTATTACACGAGCAGTACTTC. It yields the protein CASSLLHEQYF.

This clonotype showed up just a few times. The gene calls are TRBV29-1 and TRBJ2-7; TRBD2 matches at 15 bases. Germline V gene lookup returns CDR1 SQVTM and CDR2 ANQGSEA. The V segment lost 4 bases and the J segment 2 bases; nucleotides outside the gene matches: 3. This CDR3 has 15 amino acids. This CDR3 reads CSVVRTSGRAYEQYF. The CDR3 nucleotides read TGCAGCGTTGTACGGACTAGCGGGAGGGCCTACGAGCAGTACTTC.

This clonotype turned up a few times. The V and J genes are TRBV2 and TRBJ2-7; D uncertain. The CDR3 is 13 amino acids. The germline CDR1 and CDR2 sequences are SNHLY and FYNNEI. Between the trimmed V and J ends, which lost 10 bases and 3 bases, there was a span of 16 bases. This CDR3 reads CATTFRWGYEQYV. The CDR3, as DNA: TGTGCCACTACTTTCCGGTGGGGCTACGAGCAGTACGTC.

The table lists this clonotype with a few counts. The CDR3 bases are TGTGCCAGCAGCGTTAGTTGGTCTAGCGGAGAGACCCAGTACTTC. This translates into CASSVSWSSGETQYF. The chain links TRBV9 to TRBJ2-5, with 7 positions matching TRBD2. The CDR3 is made up of 15 amino acids. Trimming removed 2 bases from V and 4 bases from J; junction bases left unmatched: 8. Germline-derived CDR1 and CDR2 are SGDLS and YYNGEE.

This clonotype was seen a few times. V is TRBV10-1 and J is TRBJ2-2; either TRBD1 or TRBD2 may fit D (5 bases each). The CDR3 has 16 amino acids. The V end lost 2 bases, the J end lost 3 bases, and 13 bases lay between the germline ends. The germline CDR1 and CDR2 sequences are WNHNN and SYGVQD (reference sequence). In nucleotides, the CDR3 is TGCGCCAGCAGTGAGACTGGGGGAGCGTACACCGGGGAGCTGTTTTTT. Translation: CASSETGGAYTGELFF.

This clonotype was seen ten or more times. This chain connects TRBV3-1 to TRBJ2-2; D uncertain. V was cut by 4 bases and J by 8 bases, with 17 bases left in between. CDR1 is LGHDT, CDR2 YNNKEL, per germline (reference sequence). This CDR3 region has 15 residues. This CDR3 reads CASSLSHGSAGELFF. The CDR3 region has the DNA TGTGCCAGCAGCCTATCCCACGGTTCGGCTGGGGAGCTGTTTTTT.

In this sample, this clonotype turned up many times. The chain is built from TRBV27 and TRBJ2-2, with D possibly being TRBD1 or TRBD2 (5 bases each). Trimming took off 0 bases at V and 2 bases at J, with 16 bases between the two ends. This CDR3 has 18 residues. CDR1 and CDR2 (germline): MNHEY, SMNVEV (reference sequence). Written as DNA, the CDR3 is TGTGCCAGCAGTTTATCGGGACGGATACCTACTAACACCGGGGAGCTGTTTTTT. Amino acids: CASSLSGRIPTNTGELFF.

In this sample, this clonotype turned up a few times. The V and J genes are TRBV10-3 and TRBJ2-5; perhaps D is TRBD1 or TRBD2 (5 bases each). Trimming took 0 bases from V and 3 from J, leaving 5 bases between them. CDR1 is ENHRY, CDR2 SYGVKD, per germline. This CDR3 contains 13 residues. The CDR3 DNA sequence: TGTGCCATCAGTGAGTCGGGGGAAGAGACCCAGTACTTC. Translation gives CAISESGEETQYF.

The chain employs TRBV28 and TRBJ1-5, with D possibly TRBD1 on 5 matching bases. Trimming removed 4 bases from V and 6 bases from J, with 19 bases in between. The CDR3 length is 16 residues. Looked up from germline, CDR1 is MDHEN and CDR2 is SYDVKM. This CDR3 is CASSSNTGGVGQPQHF. The DNA of the CDR3 is TGTGCCAGCAGTTCCAACACCGGGGGGGTAGGTCAGCCCCAGCATTTT. Supplemented by reference TRBV28 and TRBJ1-5, the full variable domain reads DVKVTQSSRYLVKRTGEKVFLECVQDMDHENMFWYRQDPGLGLRLIYFSYDVKMKEKGDIPEGYSVSREKKERFSLILESASTNQTSMYLCASSSNTGGVGQPQHFGDGTRLSIL.

CDR3 sequence reads: CSAMMDRGFGELFF. The DNA of the CDR3 is TGCAGTGCTATGATGGACAGGGGATTCGGGGAGCTGTTTTTT. The chain is built from TRBV20-1 and TRBJ2-2, with TRBD1 matching over 9 bases. Germline values: CDR1 DFQATT, CDR2 SNEGSKA (reference sequence). The CDR3 is 14 amino acids. The V gene end was trimmed by 4 bases and the J gene end by 7 bases; junction bases not matched to a gene: 7.

This clonotype appeared many times. V is TRBV11-2 and J is TRBJ2-7; D could derive from TRBD1 or TRBD2 (5 bases each). The CDR3 is made up of 11 amino acids. Germline CDR1 reads SGHAT; CDR2 reads FQNNGV. Trimming removed 3 bases from V and 7 bases from J, with 7 bases in between. CDR3 DNA: TGTGCCAGCAGCTTGGGGGTTGAGCAGTACGTC. Protein product: CASSLGVEQYV.

This clonotype was detected a few times. CDR3 sequence: CASSPTSYNEQFF. The CDR3 DNA sequence: TGTGCCAGCAGCCCGACTAGTTACAATGAGCAGTTCTTC. This chain connects TRBV7-6 to TRBJ2-1, with D possibly TRBD2 on 6 matching bases. CDR3 size: 13 residues. V shed 5 bases and J shed 4 bases, with 9 bases lying between them. Germline assignment: CDR1 SGHVS and CDR2 FNYEAQ.

This clonotype has ten or more counts. This sequence joins TRBV11-2 and TRBJ2-1; TRBD2 matches at 14 bases. CDR3 size: 17 residues. V was pared by 4 bases and J by 6 bases, with 8 bases of the junction left unmatched. Germline-derived CDR1 and CDR2 are SGHAT and FQNNGV. The CDR3 DNA sequence: TGTGCCAGCAGCTACTACCGTGGGACTAGCGGGAGCAATGAGCAGTTCTTC. This encodes CASSYYRGTSGSNEQFF. Drawing the rest from reference TRBV11-2 and TRBJ2-1, the complete variable domain is EAGVAQSPRYKIIEKRQSVAFWCNPISGHATLYWYQQILGQGPKLLIQFQNNGVVDDSQLPKDRFSAERLKGVDSTLKIQPAKLEDSAVYLCASSYYRGTSGSNEQFFGPGTRLTVL.

This sequence joins TRBV20-1 and TRBJ1-5; D gene unclear. Trimming took off 3 bases at V and 9 bases at J, with 3 bases between the two ends. Per germline, CDR1 DFQATT and CDR2 SNEGSKA (reference sequence). CDR3 size: 9 residues. CDR3 nucleotides: TGCAGTGCTAGGGGGCCCCAGCATTTT. It yields the protein CSARGPQHF.

The chain joins TRBV19 to TRBJ2-2; 8 bases are a match to TRBD1. CDR1 and CDR2 (germline): LNHDA, SQIVND (reference sequence). Losses at the gene ends were 5 bases for V and 5 bases for J; bases not matched to a gene: 4. CDR3 length: 14 residues. CDR3 nucleotides: TGTGCCAGTAGTGGCAGGACAGGGACCGGGGAGCTGTTTTTT. Protein product: CASSGRTGTGELFF.

In this sample, this clonotype turned up many times. This chain uses TRBV2 with TRBJ2-7; TRBD2 agrees at 9 bases. With 3 bases clipped from V and 3 bases from J, the junction kept 3 bases outside the gene matches. CDR3 length: 14 residues. Germline assignment: CDR1 SNHLY and CDR2 FYNNEI. The CDR3 reads CASSDRLAVYEQYF. CDR3 in DNA: TGTGCCAGCAGTGACAGACTAGCGGTCTACGAGCAGTACTTC.

The chain recombines TRBV7-9 with TRBJ1-5, with a weak D call TRBD1 (5 bases). In germline, CDR1 is SEHNR, CDR2 FQNEAQ (reference sequence). The CDR3 spans 15 residues. Trimming removed 4 bases from V and 2 bases from J, with 12 bases in between. CDR3 loop: CASSSEDRGNQPQHF. CDR3 in DNA: TGTGCCAGCAGCTCTGAAGACAGAGGCAATCAGCCCCAGCATTTT.

In its sample, this clonotype was seen many times. DNA of the CDR3: TGTGCCAGCAGCAAAGCGGGAAGCTACAATGAGCAGTTCTTC. Amino acid sequence: CASSKAGSYNEQFF. This chain joins TRBV6-1 and TRBJ2-1; 7 nucleotides agree with TRBD2. CDR1 is MNHNS, CDR2 SASEGT, per germline. The CDR3 has 14 amino acids. J lost 3 bases, V lost 6 bases, and 5 bases had no gene match.

This clonotype was picked up many times. This sequence joins TRBV24-1 and TRBJ2-1; D ambiguous. V was cut by 4 bases and J by 9 bases, with 9 bases left in between. This CDR3 has 12 residues. Germline-derived CDR1 and CDR2 are KGHDR and SFDVKD. CDR3: CATSEVLGEQFF. In DNA, the CDR3 is TGTGCCACCAGTGAAGTCTTGGGTGAGCAGTTCTTC.

This clonotype was seen more than once but under ten times. The J gene is TRBJ1-4, the V gene TRBV20-1; D is uncertain. In germline, CDR1 is DFQATT, CDR2 SNEGSKA (reference sequence). CDR3 size: 15 residues. Trimming took off 6 bases at V and 2 bases at J, with 16 bases between the two ends. The CDR3 protein is CSAPPPGITNEKLFF. The CDR3, as DNA: TGCAGTGCACCCCCTCCGGGAATCACTAATGAAAAACTGTTTTTT.